This TCR beta chain is drawn from a study of blood T cell repertoires in COVID-19. Study overall: Samples came from the United States, Italy and Spain, spanning acute and convalescent COVID-19.

Under the authors' procedure: Reference gene primer amplification gave estimated nucleated cell counts. The method was immunoSEQ multiplex PCR; TCRdb's version includes in-frame clones alone and lacks a portion of them. The V and J calls and clone size were taken over from that table, and D and trimming were inferred from the DNA. The sample has over 150,000 clones, about four fifths seen once. CDR3 length: 16 residues. Germline V gene sequence: CDR1 LNHNV, CDR2 YYDKDF (reference sequence). Trimming cost V 1 base and J 0 bases; bases outside gene matches: 5. The specimen was peripheral blood. The sequence was collected from a young man with active or convalescent COVID-19. This chain links TRBV15 with TRBJ1-1; 7 nucleotides match TRBD1. In DNA form, the CDR3 reads TGTGCCACCAGCAGAGGGCAGGGGGTAATGAACACTGAAGCTTTCTTT. This encodes CATSRGQGVMNTEAFF.